This T cell receptor beta chain is from a study of blood T cell repertoires in COVID-19. The authors' processing: Nucleated cell number was recorded as an estimate derived from reference gene primer amplification. Using immunoSEQ multiplex PCR, the repertoire was profiled, and TCRdb retains in-frame clones only, with some absent. Clone size and the V and J calls come from that table; the DNA yielded D and trimming. The sample carries some 65,000 clones, approximately 86% recorded once. With V trimmed by 4 bases and J by 0 bases, 6 bases remained unmatched. CDR1 is ENHRY and CDR2 is SYGVKD in the germline V gene. This CDR3 has 15 residues.

Sequenced sample: peripheral blood. The chain links TRBV10-3 to TRBJ2-7; 7 bases match TRBD2. The source of this sequence is a man aged 40-55 years with COVID-19, enrolled during active disease. In DNA, the CDR3 is TGTGCCATCAGTGCGAGCGGGACTACCTCCTACGAGCAGTACTTC. Protein product: CAISASGTTSYEQYF.